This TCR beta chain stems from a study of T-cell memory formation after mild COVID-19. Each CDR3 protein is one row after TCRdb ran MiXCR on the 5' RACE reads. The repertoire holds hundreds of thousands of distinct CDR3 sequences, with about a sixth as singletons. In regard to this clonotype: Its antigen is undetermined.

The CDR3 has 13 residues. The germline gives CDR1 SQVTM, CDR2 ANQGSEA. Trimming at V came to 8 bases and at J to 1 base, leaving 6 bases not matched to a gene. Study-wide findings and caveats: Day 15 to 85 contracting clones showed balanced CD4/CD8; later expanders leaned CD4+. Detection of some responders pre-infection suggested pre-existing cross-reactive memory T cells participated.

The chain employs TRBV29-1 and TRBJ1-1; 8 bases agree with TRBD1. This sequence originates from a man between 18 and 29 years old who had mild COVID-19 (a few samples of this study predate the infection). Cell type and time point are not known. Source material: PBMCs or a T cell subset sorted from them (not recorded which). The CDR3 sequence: CSHTGQANTEAFF. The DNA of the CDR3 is TGCAGCCATACGGGACAGGCGAACACTGAAGCTTTCTTT.